This entry lists 22 T cell receptor beta chains sequenced from one sample in a study of shared clonotypes between healthy human individuals. Sequencing was performed with immunoSEQ multiplex PCR; in TCRdb, only in-frame clones are kept and a portion is missing. The data contain roughly 1,000,000 clones, around 78% of them singletons. Source material: memory CD4+ T cells from PBMCs. This sample's subset: CD45RA-negative fraction. These TCRs come from a young man in good health. Some clones in this sample may be carry-over from other donors' samples.

The chain has TRBV6-5 and TRBJ1-2, with no clear D. Germline V gives CDR1 MNHEY, CDR2 SVGAGI. CDR3 length: 13 amino acids. With 2 bases removed from V and 0 bases from J, the gap between germline ends came to 4 bases. CDR3 sequence reads: CASSYVPNYGYTF. CDR3 DNA: TGTGCCAGCAGTTACGTACCTAACTATGGCTACACCTTC.

This clone appeared once. In DNA, the CDR3 is TGTGCCAGCAGCTTATTGGGGGGAAACTCTGGAAACACCATATATTTT. It encodes CASSLLGGNSGNTIYF. The rearrangement uses TRBV7-2 and TRBJ1-3; D may be TRBD1 (5 bases). In germline, CDR1 is SGHTA, CDR2 FQGNSA. The CDR3 has 16 amino acids. Trimming stripped 2 bases from V and 0 bases from J, with 11 bases between.

The chain is built from TRBV18 and TRBJ2-7; TRBD2 agrees at 7 bases. Germline CDR1 KGHSH, CDR2 LQKENI. This CDR3 is 13 amino acids long. The V and J ends lost 8 bases and 6 bases, in that order; junction bases with no gene match: 10. This CDR3 is CASTPGGFGEQYF. CDR3 sequence (DNA): TGTGCCAGCACCCCGGGGGGATTCGGCGAGCAGTACTTC.

CDR3 in DNA: TGTGCCAGCTCCCGTGGACAGTCGGAGAATTCACCCCTCCACTTT. Translation gives CASSRGQSENSPLHF. V and J are TRBV18 and TRBJ1-6; tentative D call: TRBD1 (6 bases). Germline CDR1 and CDR2: KGHSH and LQKENI. The CDR3 spans 15 residues. The ends were cut back, 6 bases at V and 7 bases at J, with 16 bases in the middle.

The CDR3 nucleotides read TGCGCCAGCAGCCAAGAGGACGGGAGGGCCTCAGATACGCAGTATTTT. It codes for CASSQEDGRASDTQYF. The rearrangement links TRBV4-1 to TRBJ2-3, with 8 bases that match TRBD2. V shed 0 bases and J 4 bases; nucleotides not matched to a gene: 6. Germline V CDR1 and CDR2: MGHRA, YSYEKL. This CDR3 region has 16 residues.

The V call is TRBV19, the J call TRBJ2-1, with 8 bases aligning to TRBD1. Germline V gene sequence: CDR1 LNHDA, CDR2 SQIVND (reference sequence). CDR3 size: 14 residues. V gave up 4 bases and J gave up 5 bases; unmatched junction bases: 4. As DNA, the CDR3 is TGTGCCAGTAGTACCTGGACAGGGAACAATGAGCAGTTCTTC. As protein: CASSTWTGNNEQFF.

The rearrangement joins TRBV28 to TRBJ2-1, with 9 bases that match TRBD2. V shed 4 bases, J shed 8 bases, and the junction held 18 bases outside the gene matches. Germline lookup yields CDR1 MDHEN and CDR2 SYDVKM. The CDR3 is made up of 18 amino acids. CDR3 sequence: CASSSRRGGRGMFDEQFF. DNA for the CDR3: TGTGCCAGCAGTTCCCGGCGGGGCGGGAGGGGAATGTTTGATGAGCAGTTCTTC. Variable domain in full (rest from reference TRBV28 and TRBJ2-1): DVKVTQSSRYLVKRTGEKVFLECVQDMDHENMFWYRQDPGLGLRLIYFSYDVKMKEKGDIPEGYSVSREKKERFSLILESASTNQTSMYLCASSSRRGGRGMFDEQFFGPGTRLTVL.

The chain combines TRBV7-2 with TRBJ2-7, with D possibly being TRBD2 (6 bases). The CDR3 spans 15 residues. Germline V gives CDR1 SGHTA, CDR2 FQGNSA. With 2 bases removed from V and 0 bases from J, the gap between germline ends came to 11 bases. Written as DNA, the CDR3 is TGTGCCAGCAGCTTACTAGCGCACAGCTCCTACGAGCAGTACTTC. Protein: CASSLLAHSSYEQYF.

The rearrangement joins TRBV18 to TRBJ1-4; TRBD1 is a possible D gene (6 bases). With 6 bases removed from V and 3 bases from J, the gap between germline ends came to 11 bases. The germline V gene has CDR1 KGHSH and CDR2 LQKENI. CDR3 length equals 14 residues. The CDR3 loop is CASSRTAPNEKLFF. The CDR3 nucleotides read TGTGCCAGCTCGCGGACAGCTCCTAATGAAAAACTGTTTTTT. The full variable domain, in which reference TRBV18 and TRBJ1-4 provide the parts outside the CDR3, is NAGVMQNPRHLVRRRGQEARLRCSPMKGHSHVYWYRQLPEEGLKFMVYLQKENIIDESGMPKERFSAEFPKEGPSILRIQQVVRGDSAAYFCASSRTAPNEKLFFGSGTQLSVL.

Notes on this clone: A read error may be the cause here, since a much bigger clone is one base away. The V call is TRBV5-1, the J call TRBJ1-1, with D possibly TRBD1 on 6 matching bases. From germline, CDR1 is SGHRS and CDR2 YFSETQ. This CDR3 is 15 amino acids long. CDR3 protein: CASSLSGGQNTEVFF. The CDR3 DNA reads TGCGCCAGCAGCTTGTCCGGGGGGCAAAACACTGAAGTTTTCTTT.

The chain couples TRBV7-2 to TRBJ2-7, with 7 bases matching TRBD2. Germline CDR1 SGHTA, CDR2 FQGNSA. V dropped 1 base and J dropped 1; count of bases not matched to a gene: 4. This CDR3 is built from 15 residues. The CDR3 bases are TGTGCCAGCAGCTTAGGGACTAGTCGGTCCTACGAGCAGTACTTC. Translation: CASSLGTSRSYEQYF.

The J gene is TRBJ2-5, the V gene TRBV2, with a possible D match to TRBD2 (6 bases). Germline lookup yields CDR1 SNHLY and CDR2 FYNNEI. V dropped 7 bases and J dropped 3 bases, with 30 bases sitting between them. This CDR3 has 19 amino acids. This CDR3 is CASTKSMAGRVQREETQYF. DNA of the CDR3: TGTGCCAGCACCAAGAGTATGGCGGGAAGGGTCCAGAGGGAAGAGACCCAGTACTTC.

CDR3 region: CASGLSATGAEVYGYTF. CDR3 DNA: TGTGCTAGTGGTTTGTCGGCGACAGGGGCCGAGGTCTATGGCTACACCTTC. J is TRBJ1-2 and V is TRBV12-5; 8 bases agree with TRBD1. The CDR3 has 17 residues. CDR1 and CDR2 from the germline V gene are LGHNT and FRNRAP. V gave up 2 bases and J gave up 4 bases; unmatched junction bases: 12.

This chain links TRBV7-8 with TRBJ1-3; D ambiguous. The CDR3 spans 15 residues. V was trimmed by 5 bases and J by 0 bases, leaving 11 bases between them. Germline V lookup: CDR1 SGHVS, CDR2 FQNEAQ. CDR3 loop: CASSPSQSSGNTIYF. The CDR3 region has the DNA TGTGCCAGCAGCCCCTCCCAGAGCTCTGGAAACACCATATATTTT.

The rearrangement uses TRBV2 and TRBJ1-2, with D unclear. The CDR3 loop spans 12 amino acids. Germline V gene data show CDR1 as SNHLY and CDR2 as FYNNEI. Trimming stripped 3 bases from V and 6 bases from J, with 8 bases between. CDR3 residues: CASSDVGDGYTF. CDR3 coding DNA: TGTGCCAGCAGTGACGTCGGGGATGGCTACACCTTC.

The V gene is TRBV5-1, the J gene TRBJ2-2, with 8 nucleotides matching TRBD2. V dropped 4 bases and J dropped 7; count of bases not matched to a gene: 6. This CDR3 has 14 residues. Germline lookup yields CDR1 SGHRS and CDR2 YFSETQ. The CDR3 region is CASSNTGTSGELFF. CDR3 sequence (DNA): TGCGCCAGCAGCAACACCGGGACTAGCGGGGAGCTGTTTTTT.

This clone came up once. This rearrangement joins TRBV29-1 to TRBJ2-3; D is possibly TRBD1 (5 bases). The CDR3 runs to 14 residues. CDR1 and CDR2 (germline): SQVTM, ANQGSEA. V lost 8 bases and J lost 5, with 20 bases in between. The DNA for the CDR3 is TGCAGCAGCGCCGGGTACGCGCAGGGAGATACGCAGTATTTT. Translated, it gives CSSAGYAQGDTQYF.

In this sample, this clone turned up many times. The same CDR3 is also encoded by other DNA sequences in this sample. The rearrangement joins TRBV7-2 to TRBJ1-5; D is undetermined. Trimming removed 1 base at V and 2 bases at J, with 3 bases between. The CDR3 runs 13 residues. Germline V gene data show CDR1 as SGHTA and CDR2 as FQGNSA. The CDR3 bases are TGTGCCAGCAGCTTAGGTCGCAATCAGCCCCAGCATTTT. Its translation is CASSLGRNQPQHF.

This clone has only one observation. The chain is built from TRBV29-1 and TRBJ2-7, with D perhaps matching TRBD1 or TRBD2 (6 bases each). This CDR3 region has 14 residues. The germline gives CDR1 SQVTM, CDR2 ANQGSEA. V was trimmed by 4 bases and J by 2 bases, leaving 15 bases between them. CDR3 bases: TGCAGCGTTGGACCCCTCGGGGGCACCTACGAGCAGTACTTC. It is translated as CSVGPLGGTYEQYF.

The gene calls are TRBV7-9 and TRBJ2-1, with TRBD2 matching 8 bases. The CDR3 has 13 residues. J gave up 6 bases and V 4 bases, and 2 bases lay outside the gene matches. The germline V gene has CDR1 SEHNR and CDR2 FQNEAQ (reference sequence). Here the CDR3 DNA reads TGTGCCAGCAGCTATGCGGGAGGCAATGAGCAGTTCTTC. Its translation is CASSYAGGNEQFF.

The rearrangement links TRBV28 to TRBJ2-4; D is uncertain. V was trimmed by 6 bases and J by 2 bases, leaving 8 bases between them. Germline V gene lookup returns CDR1 MDHEN and CDR2 SYDVKM. The CDR3 has 13 amino acids. This CDR3 reads CASRYPTKNIQYF. As DNA, the CDR3 is TGTGCCAGCAGGTATCCAACCAAAAACATTCAGTACTTC.

The chain joins TRBV6-5 to TRBJ1-1, with a weak D call TRBD1 (6 bases). Trimming took 6 bases from V and 0 from J, leaving 14 bases between them. The CDR3 consists of 15 residues. CDR1 and CDR2 from the germline V gene are MNHEY and SVGAGI. Here the CDR3 DNA reads TGTGCCAGCAGCACAGGGAGAGTTATGAACACTGAAGCTTTCTTT. Protein product: CASSTGRVMNTEAFF.